The source of this TCR beta chain is a study of OX40 agonist ivuxolimab in advanced cancers. Clones were sequenced by immunoSEQ multiplex PCR, and TCRdb holds only the in-frame ones, with some missing. The sample records 45,000 to 60,000 clones, approximately 91% being singletons. The CDR3 consists of 14 residues. CDR1 GTSNPN and CDR2 SVGIG come from the germline V gene (reference sequence). Trimming stripped 3 bases from V and 0 bases from J, with 10 bases between. This clonotype was sampled from an adult with an advanced solid tumor such as melanoma, head and neck, liver or kidney cancer. This chain joins TRBV30 and TRBJ2-3; D is ambiguous. Here the sequenced sample was CD4+ or CD8+ T cells sorted from blood, taken in a trial of the OX40 agonist ivuxolimab. In nucleotides, the CDR3 is TGTGCCTGGAGCCAGAAGGGTAGCACAGATACGCAGTATTTT. The encoded protein is CAWSQKGSTDTQYF.